These T cell receptor beta chains were read from a single sample in a study of early T cells in non-severe SARS-CoV-2 infection. TCRdb recomputed calls from the 5' RACE reads with MiXCR, one row per CDR3 protein. The sample comprises around 64,000 distinct CDR3 sequences, 10% to 15% of which are singletons, and approximately 1.4% rests with the top ten. The input for sequencing was whole blood, taken at baseline. Receptors were obtained from an adult who was a healthcare worker with PCR-confirmed SARS-CoV-2 infection or an uninfected control (not recorded which). The CDR3 runs from the conserved cysteine through the conserved F or W. The order of the fields is CDR3 protein, V gene.

CDR3aa: CATWQGGTGELFF
v_gene: TRBV7-6

CDR3aa: CASSRDFWRNSNQPQHF
v_gene: TRBV12-3/TRBV12-4

CDR3aa: CASSRDSYASGANVLTF
v_gene: TRBV7-2

CDR3aa: CASSQDAAGRSYNSPLHF
v_gene: TRBV3-1

CDR3aa: CASTPRLAGHSYEQYF
v_gene: TRBV27

CDR3aa: CASSFEGGAGETQYF
v_gene: TRBV5-5

CDR3aa: CAWSVQGYGYTF
v_gene: TRBV30

CDR3aa: CASSPILAGEQFF
v_gene: TRBV27

CDR3aa: CASSETQGLINEQFF
v_gene: TRBV25-1